This is a list of T cell receptor beta chains from one sample in a study of T-cell memory formation after mild COVID-19. One entry per CDR3 protein results from TCRdb running MiXCR on the 5' RACE reads. Among under 85,000 distinct CDR3 sequences, more than 11% were seen once, and the ten largest hold about 33%. What was sequenced was PBMCs or a T cell subset sorted from them (not recorded which). These receptors came from an adult woman who had mild COVID-19 (a few samples of this study predate the infection). Cell type and time point are not known. Both conserved end residues are part of each CDR3. A D gene is named only where the DNA matches it firmly. Clone size is not always given. Where it is, it says once, few, many or a class for expanded clones.

clone size: few; D gene: TRBD2; V gene: TRBV11-3; J gene: TRBJ2-7; CDR3 protein: CASSQTSGRAGRYEQYF; CDR3 DNA: TGTGCCAGCAGCCAGACTAGCGGGAGGGCCGGAAGGTACGAGCAGTACTTC
clone size: .; D gene: .; V gene: TRBV21-1; J gene: TRBJ2-1; CDR3 protein: CASRIRLASTGNEQFF; CDR3 DNA: TGTGCCAGCAGAATTCGTTTAGCCTCAACAGGCAATGAGCAGTTCTTC
clone size: .; D gene: TRBD2; V gene: TRBV27; J gene: TRBJ2-5; CDR3 protein: CASSLYGLAEETQYF; CDR3 DNA: TGTGCCAGCAGTTTATACGGACTAGCCGAAGAGACCCAGTACTTC
clone size: .; D gene: TRBD2; V gene: TRBV6-5; J gene: TRBJ2-1; CDR3 protein: CASSNLAGLYNEQFF; CDR3 DNA: TGTGCCAGCAGTAATCTAGCGGGGCTTTACAATGAGCAGTTCTTC
clone size: .; D gene: .; V gene: TRBV7-8; J gene: TRBJ1-4; CDR3 protein: CASSPLVLTANEKLFF; CDR3 DNA: TGTGCCAGCAGCCCGTTGGTCCTAACGGCTAATGAAAAACTGTTTTTT
clone size: .; D gene: .; V gene: TRBV7-2; J gene: TRBJ2-5; CDR3 protein: CASRFPPGEGQETQYF; CDR3 DNA: TGTGCCAGCAGGTTCCCTCCAGGGGAGGGACAAGAGACCCAGTACTTC
clone size: .; D gene: .; V gene: TRBV30; J gene: TRBJ2-7; CDR3 protein: CAWSVGLQYF; CDR3 DNA: TGTGCCTGGAGTGTGGGTTTACAGTACTTC
clone size: .; D gene: TRBD1; V gene: TRBV6-1; J gene: TRBJ2-1; CDR3 protein: CASNPGTVSTQFF; CDR3 DNA: TGTGCCAGCAACCCCGGGACAGTTTCGACGCAGTTCTTC
clone size: few; D gene: .; V gene: TRBV7-7; J gene: TRBJ2-3; CDR3 protein: CASSSGVSRADTQYF; CDR3 DNA: TGTGCTAGCAGCTCGGGGGTCAGTCGGGCAGATACGCAGTATTTT
clone size: .; D gene: .; V gene: TRBV30; J gene: TRBJ2-7; CDR3 protein: CAWRSSRGRSAYEQYF; CDR3 DNA: TGTGCCTGGAGGTCAAGTAGGGGACGTTCGGCCTACGAGCAGTACTTC
clone size: .; D gene: .; V gene: TRBV6-5; J gene: TRBJ2-5; CDR3 protein: CASSYAMQETQYF; CDR3 DNA: TGTGCCAGCAGTTACGCCATGCAAGAGACCCAGTACTTC
clone size: .; D gene: TRBD2; V gene: TRBV7-9; J gene: TRBJ2-1; CDR3 protein: CASSFGRGLDYNEQFF; CDR3 DNA: TGTGCCAGCAGCTTCGGGCGGGGACTAGATTACAATGAGCAGTTCTTC
clone size: many; D gene: TRBD2; V gene: TRBV5-1; J gene: TRBJ2-5; CDR3 protein: CASSLDAAGAHDPETQYF; CDR3 DNA: TGCGCCAGCAGCTTGGATGCAGCGGGGGCCCACGACCCAGAGACCCAGTACTTC
clone size: .; D gene: .; V gene: TRBV7-2; J gene: TRBJ1-6; CDR3 protein: CASSLAKGLYSPLHF; CDR3 DNA: TGTGCCAGCAGCTTAGCGAAGGGGTTATATTCACCCCTCCACTTT
clone size: few; D gene: TRBD2; V gene: TRBV9; J gene: TRBJ2-1; CDR3 protein: CASSGGGSWYNEQFF; CDR3 DNA: TGTGCCAGCAGCGGGGGCGGGAGTTGGTACAATGAGCAGTTCTTC
clone size: .; D gene: TRBD2; V gene: TRBV24-1; J gene: TRBJ2-1; CDR3 protein: CATSETGLAGVNEQFF; CDR3 DNA: TGTGCCACCAGTGAAACGGGACTAGCGGGGGTAAATGAGCAGTTCTTC
clone size: .; D gene: TRBD1; V gene: TRBV12-3/TRBV12-4; J gene: TRBJ1-5; CDR3 protein: CASSFGQGLNQPQHF; CDR3 DNA: TGTGCCAGCAGTTTTGGACAGGGCCTCAATCAGCCCCAGCATTTT
clone size: .; D gene: .; V gene: TRBV12-3/TRBV12-4; J gene: TRBJ2-3; CDR3 protein: CASKFQGNTQYF; CDR3 DNA: TGTGCCAGCAAATTTCAGGGGAATACGCAGTATTTT
clone size: .; D gene: .; V gene: TRBV4-1; J gene: TRBJ2-7; CDR3 protein: CASSPMPVWSSYEQYF; CDR3 DNA: TGCGCCAGCAGCCCGATGCCCGTCTGGAGCTCCTACGAGCAGTACTTC
clone size: .; D gene: .; V gene: TRBV14; J gene: TRBJ2-1; CDR3 protein: CASSLPGPYNEQFF; CDR3 DNA: TGTGCCAGCAGCCTTCCGGGACCTTACAATGAGCAGTTCTTC
clone size: .; D gene: .; V gene: TRBV7-9; J gene: TRBJ1-4; CDR3 protein: CASSSSRPGLNEKLFF; CDR3 DNA: TGTGCCAGCAGCTCATCAAGACCGGGGCTTAATGAAAAACTGTTTTTT
clone size: .; D gene: TRBD1; V gene: TRBV5-1; J gene: TRBJ2-7; CDR3 protein: CASSVTGTGRIEQYF; CDR3 DNA: TGCGCCAGCAGCGTGACCGGGACAGGGCGAATCGAGCAGTACTTC
clone size: few; D gene: .; V gene: TRBV6-1; J gene: TRBJ2-1; CDR3 protein: CASLWGTEQFF; CDR3 DNA: TGTGCCAGTTTATGGGGGACTGAGCAGTTCTTC
clone size: few; D gene: .; V gene: TRBV7-9; J gene: TRBJ1-1; CDR3 protein: CASSLRDLNTEAFF; CDR3 DNA: TGTGCCAGCAGCTTACGGGATCTGAACACTGAAGCTTTCTTT
clone size: .; D gene: .; V gene: TRBV14; J gene: TRBJ1-2; CDR3 protein: CASSQDEGYGYTF; CDR3 DNA: TGTGCCAGCAGCCAAGATGAGGGATATGGCTACACCTTC
clone size: .; D gene: TRBD1; V gene: TRBV20-1; J gene: TRBJ2-7; CDR3 protein: CSAKSTGASYEQYF; CDR3 DNA: TGCAGTGCTAAGAGTACAGGGGCTTCCTACGAGCAGTACTTC
clone size: few; D gene: .; V gene: TRBV5-1; J gene: TRBJ2-3; CDR3 protein: CASSTYPAGEDTQYF; CDR3 DNA: TGCGCCAGCAGCACCTATCCGGCGGGCGAGGATACGCAGTATTTT